These 30 T cell receptor delta chains share one sample of origin, sequenced in a study of γδ T cells in repeated Plasmodium falciparum infection. TCRdb reanalyzed the multiplex PCR reads using CATT. The sample has tens of thousands of delta-chain clones, 1.5% to 2% seen once; the top ten hold 15%. Bulk repertoires came from Vgamma9/Vdelta2+ or Vdelta2-negative gammadelta T cells flow-sorted from PBMC. Source material: gamma-delta T cells from blood. Receptor source: a pool of human donors (malaria-infected and uninfected, not separated).

This clone was detected only a few times. The TCRdb protein, from a much larger clone, departs from this DNA's translation at residue 12, likely by read error; the protein shown derives from the DNA. The CDR3 loop is CACDTGGYGSWGTRQMFF. CDR3 bases: TGTGCCTGTGACACTGGGGGATACGGGTCCTGGGGCACCCGACAGATGTTTTTC. The chain is built from TRDV2 and TRDJ3; 11 positions agree with TRDD3. TCRdb lists no J gene, so it was determined here by aligning the DNA to germline. Looked up from germline, CDR1 is GEAIGNYY and CDR2 is EKD. The CDR3 covers 18 residues.

This clone was observed a handful of times. TCRdb's entry gives the protein of a much larger clone, which mismatches this DNA's translation at residue 3, likely from a read error; the protein reported here is translated from the DNA. The gene calls are TRDV2 and TRDJ1, with TRDD3 identical over 12 bases. This CDR3 contains 18 residues. The V gene's germline CDR1 is GEAIGNYY and CDR2 EKD. The CDR3 loop reads CARDSRHWGIPYTDKLIF. The CDR3 coding sequence is TGTGCCCGTGACAGTAGGCACTGGGGGATACCTTACACCGATAAACTCATCTTT.

This clone was observed a few times. A far bigger clonotype differs at one base, so this is likely a read error. This sample also contains other DNA sequences that code for the same CDR3. V is TRDV1 and J is TRDJ1; the match to TRDD3 covers 12 bases. TCRdb supplies no J gene; here it was assigned by aligning the nucleotide sequence to germline. The trim removed 3 bases at V and 5 bases at J, leaving 25 bases unmatched. The CDR3 consists of 22 residues. CDR1 is TSWWSYY, CDR2 QGS, per germline. For the CDR3, the DNA is TGTGCTCTTGGGGATGGCCTTCCCCTACTGGGGGATACAAAAAGGGGGACGGATAAACTCATCTTT. Translation gives CALGDGLPLLGDTKRGTDKLIF.

Turning to this clone: A far larger clone differs by one base, so this is likely a read error. The sample has other DNA sequences that encode this CDR3 too. The rearrangement links TRDV1 to TRDJ1, with TRDD2 as a possible D gene (7 bases). TCRdb is silent on the J gene; assignment here came from matching the DNA to germline. The germline V gene encodes CDR1 TSWWSYY and CDR2 QGS. The length of the CDR3 is 25 residues. The CDR3 reads CALGELQRYVFLAPTGNYTTDKLIF. CDR3 DNA: TGTGCTCTTGGGGAACTACAAAGGTACGTCTTCCTAGCTCCTACTGGGAACTATACTACCGACAAACTCATCTTT.

Note on this clone: The TCRdb protein comes from a much larger clone and disagrees with this DNA's translation at residue 5, likely due to a read error; the protein given here is derived from the DNA. The J gene is TRDJ1, the V gene TRDV1; no clear D. The J gene was not available in TCRdb and was assigned here by matching the DNA to germline segments. This CDR3 has 19 amino acids. Germline loops: CDR1 TSWWSYY, CDR2 QGS. The CDR3 protein is CALGKLKVTTVRYTDKLIF. As DNA, the CDR3 is TGTGCTCTTGGGAAACTAAAGGTGACTACTGTTCGGTACACCGATAAACTCATCTTT.

There are many counts of this clone. This may be a read error: a much more frequent sequence differs by one nucleotide. Other DNA sequences in this sample translate to the same CDR3. The chain has TRDV1 and TRDJ1, with D tentatively TRDD3 (5 bases). The CDR3 has 14 residues. The germline V gene has CDR1 TSWWSYY and CDR2 QGS. CDR3 bases: TGTGCCCTTGGGGAAGTGGCCCCCCCCGATAAACTCATCTTT. Translation: CALGEVAPPDKLIF.

In its sample, this clone was seen a few times. It is likely a read error: a sequence one base away is far more abundant. The identical CDR3 is also encoded by other nucleotide sequences in the sample. V and J are TRDV1 and TRDJ1; 8 nucleotides line up with TRDD3. CDR3 length equals 22 residues. Germline CDR1 TSWWSYY, CDR2 QGS. V dropped 2 bases and J dropped 11; count of bases not matched to a gene: 34. The CDR3 DNA is TGTGCTCTTGGGGAATCTCACGCCCTACGCATTCGGGGGATAGAGGACACCGGTAAGCTCATCTTT. Its protein product is CALGESHALRIRGIEDTGKLIF.

This clone was counted only a few times. One base separates it from a far larger clone, so it is likely a read error. The chain couples TRDV1 to TRDJ1; 12 bases line up with TRDD3. Since TCRdb gives no J gene, matching the DNA to germline was used here to assign it. Germline assignment: CDR1 TSWWSYY and CDR2 QGS. The CDR3 runs 21 residues. J lost 4 bases, V lost 3 bases, and 21 bases had no gene match. Here the CDR3 DNA reads TGTGCTCTTGGGGAGCCCCTCTTCTACTGGGGGATACCGATTCTCGGCGATAAACTCATCTTT. Translating gives CALGEPLFYWGIPILGDKLIF.

This clone was seen repeatedly, ten times or more. The protein TCRdb gives is from a much larger clone and does not agree with this DNA's translation at residue 16, likely a read error; the protein shown here comes from the DNA. This chain links TRDV1 with TRDJ4; TRDD3 aligns across 10 bases. Here the J gene was assigned by germline matching of the DNA, as TCRdb has none. The V segment lost 0 bases and the J segment 3 bases; nucleotides outside the gene matches: 31. The CDR3 is made up of 24 amino acids. Germline-derived CDR1 and CDR2 are TSWWSYY and QGS. In nucleotides, the CDR3 is TGTGCTCTTGGGGAACTGATACCCCACCTTCCGCCCTGGGCACACCGGGGGATACGAGGACCCCTGATCTTT. Its protein product is CALGELIPHLPPWAHRGIRGPLIF.

This clone has ten or more counts. The TCRdb protein, from a much larger clone, departs from this DNA's translation at residue 11, likely by read error; the protein shown derives from the DNA. The chain carries TRDV1 and TRDJ1, with a tentative D call TRDD2 (6 bases). This CDR3 is 18 amino acids long. Germline values: CDR1 TSWWSYY, CDR2 QGS. Between the trimmed V and J ends, which lost 3 bases and 2 bases, there was a span of 22 bases. The CDR3 spells CALGEGPTPPPPTDKLIF. CDR3 nucleotide sequence: TGTGCTCTTGGGGAGGGTCCTACACCGCCCCCCCCGACCGATAAACTCATCTTT.

This clone occurred a few times. Given a much more abundant clone one base away, this may be a read error. The rearrangement links TRDV1 to TRDJ1; possibly TRDD3 for D (5 bases). The V gene lost 0 bases and the J gene lost 2 bases, with 25 bases spanning the gap. Germline loops: CDR1 TSWWSYY, CDR2 QGS. This CDR3 has 20 amino acids. CDR3 sequence reads: CALGELKIPPYRGVTDKLIF. CDR3 sequence (DNA): TGTGCTCTTGGGGAACTTAAGATCCCCCCGTACCGGGGAGTGACCGATAAACTCATCTTT.

This clone has just a few counts. This likely came from a read error, as a far larger clone is one base away. Within the sample, other DNA sequences also encode this same CDR3. The rearrangement uses TRDV1 and TRDJ1, with a possible D match to TRDD3 (5 bases). Germline CDR1 TSWWSYY, CDR2 QGS. This CDR3 has 22 residues. CDR3 sequence reads: CALGEPPDSTGTRPILADKLIF. CDR3 DNA: TGTGCTCTCGGGGAACCCCCGGATTCCACGGGGACTAGGCCGATTTTGGCCGATAAACTCATCTTT.

With regard to this clone: A read error likely explains why the TCRdb protein, taken from a much larger clone, differs from this DNA's translation at residue 12; the protein shown is translated from the DNA. The chain combines TRDV1 with TRDJ1; TRDD3 is a possible D gene (5 bases). As TCRdb names no J gene, one was assigned here on the basis of a DNA match to germline. The CDR3 consists of 19 residues. V was pared by 0 bases and J by 5 bases, with 25 bases between. Germline V gene sequence: CDR1 TSWWSYY, CDR2 QGS. CDR3 bases: TGTGCTCTTGGGGAACTAGGGGGTACAGAGTCTCACCCTTGGGATAAACTCATCTTT. It yields the protein CALGELGGTESHPWDKLIF.

As to this clone: TCRdb pairs this DNA with a much larger clone's protein that differs at residue 13, likely a read error; the protein shown was translated from the DNA. The rearrangement uses TRDV1 and TRDJ1, with 9 nucleotides matching TRDD3. TCRdb lists no J gene, so it was determined here by aligning the DNA to germline. CDR3 length equals 23 residues. Germline V gene data show CDR1 as TSWWSYY and CDR2 as QGS. The CDR3 region has the DNA TGTGCTCTTGGGAGGATCGTTCCTAAGTGGGGCCGGACGATGGGGGGATACACCTATAAACTCATCTTT. It yields the protein CALGRIVPKWGRTMGGYTYKLIF.

This clone was counted a few times. A far larger clone differs by one base, so this is likely a read error. Other DNA variants within this sample encode the same CDR3. The gene calls are TRDV1 and TRDJ1; D could derive from TRDD2 or TRDD3 (6 bases each). The J gene comes from matching the DNA to germline here; TCRdb lacks it. V was shortened by 4 bases and J by 5 bases, with 38 bases between the two germline ends. The length of the CDR3 is 22 residues. The V gene's germline CDR1 is TSWWSYY and CDR2 QGS. CDR3 protein: CALGGPFRPNGGDLPSWDKLIF. For the CDR3, the DNA is TGTGCTCTTGGGGGCCCCTTCCGCCCGAACGGGGGGGACCTACCAAGTTGGGATAAACTCATCTTT.

This clone appeared a few times. A far larger clone is off by one base, so a read error is likely. This sample also contains other DNA sequences that code for the same CDR3. The chain recombines TRDV1 with TRDJ1; 11 nucleotides match TRDD3. The CDR3 totals 29 residues. The junction had 45 bases not matched to a gene; V was cut back by 3 bases and J by 3 bases. The germline V gene has CDR1 TSWWSYY and CDR2 QGS. The DNA of the CDR3 is TGTGCTCTTGGGGAGTTCATACAGTCCGAGCCTGGGGGATACTTCAAGGTCGAACCATTCCCTAATGTGGCCGATAAACTCATCTTT. Translated: CALGEFIQSEPGGYFKVEPFPNVADKLIF.

Worth noting for this clone: The translation of this DNA and the TCRdb protein of a much larger clone differ at residue 7, probably owing to a read error; the protein shown here is translated from the DNA. This chain links TRDV1 with TRDJ1; 8 bases fit TRDD3. Because TCRdb records no J gene, it was assigned here through a match of the DNA to germline. The ends lost 7 bases at V and 4 bases at J; junction bases unmatched: 29. The CDR3 spans 21 residues. The germline gives CDR1 TSWWSYY, CDR2 QGS. The CDR3 region is CALAQGNLRDTGGPLNDKLIF. Written as DNA, the CDR3 is TGTGCTCTTGCCCAAGGGAACCTCCGTGACACTGGGGGGCCCCTGAACGATAAACTCATCTTT.

This clone has just a few counts. TCRdb's protein for this DNA is that of a much larger clone and differs from the translation at residue 15, likely a read error; the protein shown is the DNA translation. The chain joins TRDV1 to TRDJ2; 8 positions match TRDD3. No J gene is reported in TCRdb; it was inferred here by comparing the DNA with germline. Germline CDR1 reads TSWWSYY; CDR2 reads QGS. V shed 2 bases, J shed 3 bases, and the junction held 20 bases outside the gene matches. CDR3 length equals 21 residues. Written as DNA, the CDR3 is TGTGCTCTTGGGGAAGGTCCCTACTGGGGGCCCCGCACCACCATGACAGCACAACTCTTCTTT. Translation: CALGEGPYWGPRTTMTAQLFF.

Of note for this clone: The protein given by TCRdb reflects a much larger clone and differs at residue 6 from this DNA's translation, likely from a read error; the protein shown is the DNA's translation. The chain carries TRDV1 and TRDJ1, with D perhaps matching TRDD3 (5 bases). Since TCRdb gives no J gene, matching the DNA to germline was used here to assign it. This CDR3 contains 22 residues. Per the germline V gene, CDR1 is TSWWSYY and CDR2 is QGS. V gave up 5 bases and J gave up 6 bases, with 40 bases separating them. The CDR3, as DNA: TGTGCTCTTGGGCAAGGCTTACTACTCATGAGCCACCTATACTGGAAAACCTATAAACTCATCTTT. Amino acid sequence: CALGQGLLLMSHLYWKTYKLIF.

Ten or more counts support this clone. As DNA, the CDR3 is TGTGCTCTTGGGGAAGTAATTTCCCACATGGCCCACGCGGACACCGATAAACTCATCTTT. It specifies CALGEVISHMAHADTDKLIF. V and J are TRDV1 and TRDJ1; no clear D gene. CDR1 is TSWWSYY, CDR2 QGS, per germline. This CDR3 spans 20 amino acids. V lost 2 bases, J lost 0 bases, and 25 bases lay in between.

Concerning this clone: TCRdb's protein, taken from a much larger clone, differs from this DNA's translation at residue 10, likely owing to a read error; the protein displayed comes from the DNA. The J gene is TRDJ1, the V gene TRDV1; no definite D call. Trimming left V 1 base short and J 3 bases short, with 18 bases between. This CDR3 is built from 17 residues. Germline values: CDR1 TSWWSYY, CDR2 QGS. The CDR3 DNA is TGTGCTCTTGGGGAACGGTATCCGGGGTGTGTTTCCGATAAACTCATCTTT. Its translation is CALGERYPGCVSDKLIF.

This clone was counted only a few times. This likely stems from a read error, as it lies one base from a far larger clone. Other DNA sequences in the sample encode the same CDR3. This chain connects TRDV1 to TRDJ1; 7 nucleotides match TRDD3. TCRdb records no J gene; here it was assigned by comparing the DNA to germline. CDR1 and CDR2 (germline): TSWWSYY, QGS. The CDR3 totals 19 residues. CDR3 DNA sequence: TGCGCTCTTGGGGAATCTACGCAGTACTGGGGAATGTACACCGATAAACTCATCTTT. Residues: CALGESTQYWGMYTDKLIF.

This clone appeared many times. A far larger clone is only one base removed, so a read error is likely. V gene TRDV1 combines with J gene TRDJ1; TRDD3 agrees at 8 bases. J lost 0 bases, V lost 0 bases, and 33 bases had no gene match. Looked up from germline, CDR1 is TSWWSYY and CDR2 is QGS. The CDR3 totals 26 residues. The CDR3 region is CALGELCFLPSSLAATGGEYTDKLIF. The CDR3 DNA reads as TGTGCTCTTGGGGAACTCTGTTTCCTGCCATCTTCCTTAGCGGCTACTGGGGGCGAGTACACCGATAAACTCATCTTT.

The table lists this clone with a few counts. A far larger clone is off by one base, so a read error is likely. Other DNA sequences in this sample translate to the same CDR3. The J gene is TRDJ1, the V gene TRDV3, with TRDD3 identical over 7 bases. CDR3 size: 13 residues. Germline V CDR1 and CDR2: TVYSNPD, GDNSRS (reference sequence). This CDR3 is CAFRPDTADKLIF. Written as DNA, the CDR3 is TGTGCCTTTAGGCCGGATACGGCCGATAAGCTCATCTTT.

This clone was found a few times. TCRdb shows a much larger clone's protein in place of this DNA's translation, and the two differ at residue 13, likely through a read error; the protein shown is translated from the DNA. The rearrangement joins TRDV1 to TRDJ1, with TRDD3 matching 10 bases. Germline matching of the DNA provided the J gene here, since TCRdb leaves it blank. V shed 3 bases, J shed 0 bases, and the junction held 25 bases outside the gene matches. This CDR3 contains 23 residues. Germline V lookup: CDR1 TSWWSYY, CDR2 QGS. The chain's CDR3 is CALGESFLPYWGMLWAYTDKLIF. In nucleotides, the CDR3 is TGTGCTCTTGGGGAGAGCTTCCTACCGTACTGGGGGATGCTTTGGGCTTACACCGATAAACTCATCTTT.

The J gene is TRDJ1, the V gene TRDV1; 12 nucleotides align to TRDD3. The length of the CDR3 is 20 residues. Trimming removed 3 bases from V and 3 bases from J; junction bases left unmatched: 17. Germline loops: CDR1 TSWWSYY, CDR2 QGS. The CDR3 protein is CALGDLDLLGDTRDADKLIF. The CDR3 DNA sequence: TGTGCTCTTGGGGACCTTGATTTACTGGGGGATACACGGGACGCCGATAAACTCATCTTT.

Regarding this clone: It differs at one base from a far larger clone, so likely a read error. Different DNA sequences within this sample yield the same CDR3. This chain joins TRDV1 and TRDJ1; 13 nucleotides agree with TRDD3. The J segment lost 0 bases and the V segment lost 3 bases, leaving 13 bases of the junction unmatched. CDR1 is TSWWSYY and CDR2 is QGS in the germline V gene. This CDR3 has 20 residues. CDR3 nucleotide sequence: TGTGCTCTTGGGGATCTCATTTCGTACTGGGGGATACGACACACCGATAAACTCATCTTT. Protein product: CALGDLISYWGIRHTDKLIF.

This clone was counted at least ten times. The protein held in TCRdb is that of a much larger clone and does not match this DNA's translation at residue 14, likely because of a read error; the protein shown is translated from the DNA. This rearrangement joins TRDV3 to TRDJ1; TRDD3 matches at 12 bases. CDR3 length: 16 amino acids. Germline assignment: CDR1 TVYSNPD and CDR2 GDNSRS (reference sequence). The CDR3 sequence: CAFFMTLLGDTDKPIF. CDR3 DNA sequence: TGTGCCTTTTTTATGACTCTACTGGGGGATACCGATAAACCCATCTTT.

This clone was counted between two and nine times. The TCRdb protein comes from a much larger clone and disagrees with this DNA's translation at residue 14, likely due to a read error; the protein given here is derived from the DNA. The genes are TRDV1 and TRDJ4; D possibly corresponds to TRDD3 (5 bases). Between the trimmed V and J ends, which lost 0 bases and 3 bases, there was a span of 38 bases. The germline V gene encodes CDR1 TSWWSYY and CDR2 QGS. The CDR3 sequence is 23 residues long. The CDR3 nucleotides are TGTGCTCTTGGGGAACTAATTAGTAGCCCAATATACGAAGTCTGGGATTTGACGGGACCCCTGATCTTT. This sequence encodes CALGELISSPIYEVWDLTGPLIF.

This clone was picked up many times. A read error likely explains this, since a far larger clone differs by one base. Within the sample, other DNA sequences also encode this same CDR3. The chain is built from TRDV1 and TRDJ1; D possibly matches TRDD2 or TRDD3 (5 bases each). CDR3 size: 17 residues. Germline V CDR1 and CDR2: TSWWSYY, QGS. The CDR3 sequence is CALGEGFLQTYTDKLIF. CDR3 bases: TGCGCTCTTGGGGAAGGTTTCCTCCAGACCTACACCGATAAACTCATCTTT.